This is a list of T cell receptor beta chains from one sample in a study of CD8+ T cells in alopecia areata. The data were produced by immunoSEQ multiplex PCR, yet TCRdb's version contains in-frame clones alone and is incomplete. The data contain about 180,000 clones, approximately 59% of them singletons. Here the sequenced sample was CD4+ T cells sorted from blood, taken between weeks 55 and 65, from a patient treated with tofacitinib. The receptors come from a human donor with alopecia areata. CDR3s include the opening cysteine and the closing phenylalanine or tryptophan. The D gene is left open where the match is weak. The size of a clone is reported for some rows only, either as once, few or many, or as a class for expanded clones.

>TRBV7-2|TRBJ1-6|-|-
CASSLLPTGNSPLHF
TGTGCCAGCAGCTTATTGCCGACAGGAAATTCACCCCTCCACTTT
>TRBV30|TRBJ1-5|-|-
CAWRNRANSNQPQHF
TGTGCCTGGAGGAACAGGGCCAATAGCAATCAGCCCCAGCATTTT
>TRBV6-5|TRBJ1-2|-|-
CASQDGLYGYTF
TGTGCCAGCCAAGACGGGCTCTATGGCTACACCTTC
>TRBV7-2|TRBJ2-4|TRBD1|few
CASSVRQGTNIQYF
TGTGCCAGCAGCGTAAGACAGGGAACAAACATTCAGTACTTC
>TRBV29-1|TRBJ2-1|-|-
CSVEKQGRGNEQFF
TGCAGCGTTGAAAAACAGGGTCGGGGCAATGAGCAGTTCTTC
>TRBV29-1|TRBJ2-7|-|-
CSVSVGAPYEQYF
TGCAGCGTTAGTGTTGGGGCCCCCTACGAGCAGTACTTC
>TRBV10-3|TRBJ2-5|TRBD1|few
CAIRRTGEETQYF
TGTGCCATCAGGCGGACAGGGGAAGAGACCCAGTACTTC
>TRBV23-1|TRBJ1-2|-|once
CASSQPPQAFGIYGYTF
TGCGCCAGCAGTCAACCTCCTCAAGCCTTTGGGATCTATGGCTACACCTTC
>TRBV29-1|TRBJ2-3|-|once
CSVEDRGISTDTQYF
TGCAGCGTTGAAGATCGTGGGATTAGCACAGATACGCAGTATTTT
>TRBV29-1|TRBJ2-2|TRBD1|-
CSVDTGVGDTGELFF
TGCAGCGTCGACACAGGGGTGGGCGACACCGGGGAGCTGTTTTTT
>TRBV19|TRBJ1-5|-|-
CASFGRYNQPQHF
TGTGCCAGTTTCGGGCGGTACAATCAGCCCCAGCATTTT
>TRBV29-1|TRBJ1-4|TRBD1|-
CSAGGSGEKLFF
TGCAGCGCAGGGGGCTCTGGTGAAAAACTGTTTTTT
>TRBV12-5|TRBJ2-1|-|-
CASGLGESYNEQFF
TGTGCTAGTGGTCTTGGGGAGTCCTACAATGAGCAGTTCTTC
>TRBV11-2|TRBJ2-1|TRBD2|few
CASSLAPQGLYEQFF
TGTGCCAGCAGCTTAGCGCCTCAGGGACTATATGAGCAGTTCTTC